Listed below are T cell receptor beta chains from one sample, sequenced in a study of T cells expressing NK-cell markers. Using the 5' RACE reads, TCRdb records one entry per CDR3 protein without DNA. The table for this sample gives 350,000 to 450,000 distinct CDR3 sequences. Material: blood T cells: a sorted CD56 or NKG2C T cell subset, CD4+ or CD8+ T cells, or bulk PBMC T cells (not recorded which). These receptors were taken from a man aged 18-75 years in good health. The CDR3 runs from the conserved cysteine through the conserved F or W.

j_call | v_call | cdr3_aa
TRBJ1-5 | TRBV10-3 | CAISESTLEVPQHF
TRBJ2-7 | TRBV5-4 | CASSRSGTGKGYEQYF
TRBJ2-7 | TRBV2 | CASSEPLAGSSYEQYF
TRBJ2-7 | TRBV7-9 | CASSQRPGQDFYEQYF
TRBJ2-2 | TRBV11-3 | CASSLVASRELFF
TRBJ2-1 | TRBV15 | CATSRDWQANEQFF
TRBJ2-7 | TRBV6-1 | CASSEKGTGVIEQYF
TRBJ2-7 | TRBV29-1 | CSTVNPGQGSYEQYF
TRBJ2-1 | TRBV6-5 | CASSYGTATYNEQFF
TRBJ2-5 | TRBV4-1 | CASSQASPLQETQYF
TRBJ2-1 | TRBV7-9 | CASSRPTSYNEQFF
TRBJ2-1 | TRBV19 | CASQHLPGSYNEQFF
TRBJ2-1 | TRBV9 | CASSVDPDVGNEQFF
TRBJ2-3 | TRBV7-2 | CASSLWRGGRADTQYF
TRBJ2-2 | TRBV14 | CASSPGVGTGELFF
TRBJ2-3 | TRBV20-1 | CSASGRSVNGGTSTDTQYF
TRBJ2-3 | TRBV12-3/TRBV12-4 | CASSFGHQLPYF
TRBJ1-5 | TRBV20-1 | CSASGQGTFDQPQHF
TRBJ2-1 | TRBV11-2 | CASSLTSGAVYNEQFF
TRBJ1-5 | TRBV5-1 | CASSSKHNRARGVNQPQHF
TRBJ1-1 | TRBV15 | CATSRRRANTEAFF
TRBJ2-5 | TRBV6-7 | CASSPEGTSGERQETQYF
TRBJ2-2 | TRBV12-3/TRBV12-4 | CASIRGTGELFF
TRBJ2-2 | TRBV20-1 | CSAWDRNTGELFF
TRBJ2-5 | TRBV4-2 | CASSQLRGGPETQYF
TRBJ1-4 | TRBV7-6 | CASSGIGFGEKLFF
TRBJ2-1 | TRBV12-3/TRBV12-4 | CASSLTLAGGVGEQFF
TRBJ1-5 | TRBV11-1 | CASSLDYGAGVSNQPQHF
TRBJ1-1 | TRBV2 | CASSGSMNTEAFF
TRBJ2-1 | TRBV28 | CASMRDSVYNEQFF
TRBJ2-4 | TRBV6-1 | CASSAQVLENIQYF
TRBJ2-7 | TRBV7-2 | CASSLGGQSSYEQYF
TRBJ1-1 | TRBV12-3/TRBV12-4 | CASSSGVGEAFF
TRBJ2-7 | TRBV20-1 | CSARDKGVSYEQYF
TRBJ2-1 | TRBV7-9 | CASSFGIGTSGYNEQFF
TRBJ1-2 | TRBV5-1 | CASSSGTGGVYGYTF
TRBJ2-5 | TRBV7-3 | CASSARGFGTQYF
TRBJ2-2 | TRBV6-5 | CASKGRQGDTGELFF
TRBJ1-5 | TRBV27 | CASSFRDRDYQPQHF
TRBJ1-6 | TRBV12-3/TRBV12-4 | CASSLNSPLHF
TRBJ2-1 | TRBV20-1 | CSATPGTNNEQFF
TRBJ1-1 | TRBV7-2 | CASSSTGMNTEAFF
TRBJ2-3 | TRBV30 | CAWSRTSGGSDTQYF
TRBJ1-1 | TRBV2 | CASSESGQPNTEAFF
TRBJ1-1 | TRBV18 | CASSRSANTEAFF
TRBJ1-2 | TRBV7-2 | CASSTPGQDYGYTF
TRBJ1-5 | TRBV5-5 | CASSFRDKMSNQPQHF